This T cell receptor (beta chain) came from a study of cytomegalovirus exposure and HLA in healthy donors (dated by TCRdb to the late 2010s). Study-level background: An earlier analysis of roughly 500 of the donors reported roughly 300 Gb of sequence data and 95 million to 120 million unique TCR beta sequences obtained from around 180 million T cells. Among some 400 genotyped donors of the cohort, an average of about 240,000 unique TCR beta nucleotide sequences was sequenced per donor, of which approximately 18% were non-productive. HLA typing covered class I and class II loci at four-digit resolution. The study aimed to test whether cataloging public T cell receptors could reveal signatures of past pathogen exposure. The genetic ancestry cluster associated with self-reported Caucasian donors included about four fifths of the roughly 400 genotyped donors. In an earlier analysis of 550 to 700 of the donors, high-throughput TCR beta sequencing was used to judge whether each TCR beta V gene segment behaved as functional or pseudogenic. Rather than drawing on any new phenotypic data, the later analysis identified candidate immune exposures from TCR beta sequences and the way those sequences occurred across donors. Along with the roughly 700-subject first cohort, a separate validation cohort of 120 different subjects was used. The study profiled the T cell repertoires of hundreds of subjects by immunosequencing and related them to cytomegalovirus serostatus. About five DR-DQ haplotypes were handled as single units for association and clustering, since linkage in the cohort was strong. Donor age, sex, ethnicity and CMV serostatus were compiled alongside the repertoire data. Typing coverage differed by locus: A, B, C, DRB1 and DQB1 were typed in about 620-630 donors, DQA1 in about 550, DPA1 in 600 to 610, and DPB1 in just under 480. In a later analysis, previously published TCR beta repertoires from more than 500 donors were re-analyzed and high-resolution HLA genotyping was added so that TCR occurrence patterns could be studied. In a later genetic analysis, genome-wide SNP genotypes for about 65% of the roughly 700 donors were used, and that subset was treated as a discovery cohort. Every discovery cohort repertoire had been produced on one sequencing platform. To predict cytomegalovirus infection status, the study combined high-throughput TCR immunosequencing, statistical association of individual TCRs with disease status, and machine learning. An early release covering approximately 600 HLA-typed donors comprised about 300 gigabases of sequencing data and around 86 million unique TCR sequences.

In total, 600 or so healthy bone marrow donors made up the cohort. At the time of sampling, every cohort member was nominally healthy, though immune exposures that went unrecorded were likely present. The donor tested CMV seropositive, placing the donor among the 310 or so seropositive members of the cohort. Each donor provided a peripheral blood sample, and peripheral blood mononuclear cells were used for TCR beta sequencing. Genomic DNA was extracted from the blood cell samples with the Qiagen DNeasy Blood Extraction Kit. The germline V gene yields MDHEN for CDR1 and SYDVKM for CDR2. A distance of 5 bases separates the germline ends of V and J, which lose 1 base and 7 bases respectively. The CDR3 spans 12 residues, from the cysteine through the phenylalanine. Only the CDR3 region is kept as DNA, spanning 36 bases read in frame from base 1. Here is what the overall study found, with its caveats: When HLA alleles, especially DR and DQ, strongly co-occurred, TCR associations were difficult to assign to individual alleles. In a later analysis, several top co-occurrence clusters were reported to appear linked to parvovirus B19, influenza, CMV and Epstein-Barr virus. Some IMGT-functional V segments, including TRBV6-2 and TRBV6-3, could not be told apart with the 87-base-pair reads, so those segments were excluded. In a later analysis, the rate of TCR association differed among HLA loci, with DRB1 alleles having the most associated TCRs and HLA-C alleles having the fewest. Broadly in line with IMGT annotations, most TCR beta V segments showed up in productive rearrangements about 87% or about 30% of the time in an earlier analysis of 587 of the donors. Correlated functional status among segregating V segments might be attributable to linkage disequilibrium, but an unknown experimental factor could not be ruled out. A later analysis associated 15,000 to 20,000 TCR beta sequences with specific HLA alleles at a false discovery rate of 0.05. The authors suggested that the approach could potentially be extended to other disease states and immunological phenotypes. Most TCR sequences were seen in very few donors, while some public TCRs were found in many individuals. The classifier was reported to diagnose cytomegalovirus status with high specificity and sensitivity in both the original and validation cohorts. Roughly uniform sequencing depth across donors was assumed in presence/absence analyses, although this assumption may not hold. Only TCR beta chains were sequenced in this cohort, and the absence of alpha or paired-chain data limited detectable features. The study listed 150 to 200 TCR beta chains as associated with cytomegalovirus. A further reported finding was that TCR beta sequences accurately predicted the HLA-A and HLA-B alleles for most subjects in the first cohort. An association between a missense DCLRE1C variant and V-gene and J-gene trimming of TCR beta chains was found in a later genetic analysis and replicated in an independent cohort. Immune exposure information for the cohort was limited to CMV serostatus. HLA typing was unavailable for some donors at each locus, so association tests used only the typed subset. According to a later genetic analysis, donors in an Asian-associated ancestry cluster had fewer N-insertions in productive TCRs than the roughly 700-donor mean. A few of the identified cytomegalovirus-associated TCR beta chains were confirmed in vitro to be specific for cytomegalovirus antigens. According to a later analysis, most CMV-associated TCR beta chains appeared to be HLA-restricted, and the HLA associations seemed to be driven largely by CMV exposure. A later analysis found that HLA-associated TCR beta chains were more clonally expanded and had lower generation probabilities than equally common non-associated chains. A group of highly shared sequence variants was considered likely to be a technical artifact of the sequencing pipeline. Because counts were too low, seventeen rarely observed V segments, including chromosome 9 orphons, were excluded from the earlier analysis of some 590 of the donors.

To note about this clone: Its antigen is not yet known. No much larger clonotype is one base removed from it; base qualities were not supplied.

The library was produced with the immunoSEQ multiplex PCR assay. The multiplex PCR relied on a mix of 60 forward primers for TCR Vbeta segments and 13 reverse primers for TCR Jbeta segments. A multiplex PCR assay on genomic DNA amplified the CDR3 region of rearranged TCR beta genes. The amplified TCR beta libraries were sequenced on the Illumina HiSeq System as 87-base-pair reads. The published analysis was carried out like this. A later analysis counted approximately 84 million unique TCR beta chains across the 650 to 800 repertoires, and about 10 million of these chains were shared by at least two donors. A nearest-neighbor algorithm error-corrected the raw reads and collapsed the reads into unique sequences, merging closely related sequences to remove PCR and sequencing errors. CDR3 sequences were aligned to IMGT reference sequences to assign V, D and J gene segments. For a sequence to be retained, at least a six-nucleotide match to both a V gene segment and a J gene segment was required. Rearrangements were classified as productive when the CDR3 lacked stop codons and remained in frame with V and J, and all other rearrangements were classified as non-productive. Following IMGT convention, CDR3 was defined as the stretch from the second conserved V-encoded cysteine up to the conserved J-encoded phenylalanine. Sequences without an unambiguous match to a single V gene segment were excluded from the earlier analysis of 450 to 650 of the donors. An earlier analysis of 587 of the donors classified V segments as functional when productive rearrangements were above 56.7% and as segregating when the standard deviation between donors was above 5%. A statistical classification framework was built for diagnosing cytomegalovirus status from the catalog of TCR beta chain sequences. A later analysis assigned V and J genes by comparing TCR nucleotide sequences with IMGT/GENE-DB human TR gene sequences. In a later analysis, CDR3 sequences and most-parsimonious VDJ recombination scenarios were assigned using the TCRdist pipeline. A later analysis defined each TCR beta chain by its CDR3 amino acid sequence plus V-gene family, and excluded reads lacking a unique V-gene family. To address suspected cross-contamination and a sequencing artifact, a later analysis removed under 600 highly shared, low-generation-probability nucleotide sequences. In a later analysis, a clonal expansion index for each public chain was calculated from normalized within-repertoire ranks of inferred template counts. Generation probabilities in a later analysis came from a VDJ recombination model fitted to out-of-frame rearrangements, and those results were checked against IGoR. A later analysis scored TCR-TCR, TCR-HLA and TCR-CMV co-occurrence with hypergeometric tests, applying a repertoire-size bias correction to TCR pairs. False discovery rates were estimated in a later analysis by permuting HLA or CMV assignments 20 times. In a later analysis, co-occurring TCRs were grouped with DBSCAN, and TCRdist sequence similarity was added when clustering was performed within HLA-allele-positive subsets. Repertoires with fewer than 30,000 or more than 120,000 public chains, plus five repertoires with anomalous nucleotide sharing, were excluded from co-occurrence clustering. Sourced from immuneACCESS, this table was stored by TCRdb with only in-frame sequences that have V and J called. A share of the clones is absent; for the studies checked, an unresolved V gene accounts for under half, and the remainder has no known explanation. V and J calls and clone size are copied from that table; D and trimming were computed from the DNA. In this sample the table shows roughly 150,000 clones, roughly 80% of which occur a single time. Together, the top ten hold about 5.6% of the sample.

Here the chain combines TRBV28 and TRBJ2-1; the D gene remains uncertain. Sequencing was performed on PBMCs. The receptor comes from a man aged 30-40 years in good health and CMV-seropositive. The CDR3 reads as follows: CASSLYGNEQFF. The bases read TGTGCCAGCAGTTTATACGGGAATGAGCAGTTCTTC.